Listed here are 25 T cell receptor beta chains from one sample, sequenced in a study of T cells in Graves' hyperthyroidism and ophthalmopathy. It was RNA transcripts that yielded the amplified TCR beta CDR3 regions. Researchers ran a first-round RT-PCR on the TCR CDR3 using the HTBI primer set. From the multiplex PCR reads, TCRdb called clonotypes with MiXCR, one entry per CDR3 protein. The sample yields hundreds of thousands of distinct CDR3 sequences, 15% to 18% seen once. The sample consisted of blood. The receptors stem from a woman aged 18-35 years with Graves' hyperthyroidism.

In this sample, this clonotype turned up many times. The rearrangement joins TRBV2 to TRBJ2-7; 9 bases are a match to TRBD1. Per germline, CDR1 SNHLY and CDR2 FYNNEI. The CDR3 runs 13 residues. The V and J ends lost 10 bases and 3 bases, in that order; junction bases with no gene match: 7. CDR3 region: CATNRGQSYEQYF. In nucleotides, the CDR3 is TGTGCCACAAACAGGGGGCAGAGCTACGAGCAGTACTTC.

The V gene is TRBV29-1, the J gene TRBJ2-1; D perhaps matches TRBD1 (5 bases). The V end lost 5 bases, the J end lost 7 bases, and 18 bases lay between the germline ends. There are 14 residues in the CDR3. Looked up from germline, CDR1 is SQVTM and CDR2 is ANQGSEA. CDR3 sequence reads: CSVSKRGNGNEQFF. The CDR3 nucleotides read TGCAGCGTTTCGAAAAGGGGCAATGGGAATGAGCAGTTCTTC.

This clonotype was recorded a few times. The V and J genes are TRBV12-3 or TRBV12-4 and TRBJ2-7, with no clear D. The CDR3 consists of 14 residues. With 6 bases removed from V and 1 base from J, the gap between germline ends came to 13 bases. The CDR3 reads CASRSSPLSYEQYF. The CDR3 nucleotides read TGTGCCAGCAGATCATCTCCCCTGTCCTACGAGCAGTACTTC.

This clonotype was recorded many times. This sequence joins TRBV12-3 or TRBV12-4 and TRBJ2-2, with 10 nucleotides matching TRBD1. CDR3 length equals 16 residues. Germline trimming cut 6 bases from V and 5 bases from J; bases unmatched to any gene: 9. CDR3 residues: CASSLPGTGVTGELFF. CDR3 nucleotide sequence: TGTGCCAGCAGCCTACCAGGGACAGGGGTAACCGGGGAGCTGTTTTTT.

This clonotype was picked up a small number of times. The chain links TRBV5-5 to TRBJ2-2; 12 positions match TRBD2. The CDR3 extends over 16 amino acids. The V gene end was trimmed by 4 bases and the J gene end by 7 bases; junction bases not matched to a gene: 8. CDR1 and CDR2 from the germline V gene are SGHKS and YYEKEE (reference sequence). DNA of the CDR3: TGTGCCAGCAGCCCCCTAGCGGGGGGGATTCTCGGGGAGCTGTTTTTT. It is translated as CASSPLAGGILGELFF.

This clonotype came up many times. DNA of the CDR3: TGTGCCAGCAGGCTAAAGCCCGGAGGTGGCTACACCTTC. Translated: CASRLKPGGGYTF. The chain combines TRBV6-1 with TRBJ1-2; no clear D. Germline V gives CDR1 MNHNS, CDR2 SASEGT. The length of the CDR3 is 13 residues. Trimming took 6 bases from V and 7 from J, leaving 15 bases between them.

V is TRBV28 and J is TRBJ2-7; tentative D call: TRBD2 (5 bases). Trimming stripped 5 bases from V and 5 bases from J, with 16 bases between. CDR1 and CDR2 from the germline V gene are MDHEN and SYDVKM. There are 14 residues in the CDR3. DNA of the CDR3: TGTGCCAGCAGTATCCTCCGGGGAGCCAACGAGCAGTACTTC. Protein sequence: CASSILRGANEQYF.

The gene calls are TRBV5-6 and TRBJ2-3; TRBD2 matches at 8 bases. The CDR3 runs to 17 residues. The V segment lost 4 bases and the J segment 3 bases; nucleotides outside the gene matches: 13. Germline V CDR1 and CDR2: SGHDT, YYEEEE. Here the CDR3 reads CASSPEVTSARTDTQYF. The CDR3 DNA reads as TGTGCCAGCAGCCCGGAGGTGACTAGCGCCCGAACAGATACGCAGTATTTT.

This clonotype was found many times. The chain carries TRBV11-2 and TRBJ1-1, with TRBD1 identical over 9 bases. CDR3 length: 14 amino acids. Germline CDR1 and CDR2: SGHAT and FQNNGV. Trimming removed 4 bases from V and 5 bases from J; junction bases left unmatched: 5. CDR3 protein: CASSSDRGGTEAFF. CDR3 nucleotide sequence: TGTGCCAGCAGCTCCGACAGGGGGGGAACTGAAGCTTTCTTT.

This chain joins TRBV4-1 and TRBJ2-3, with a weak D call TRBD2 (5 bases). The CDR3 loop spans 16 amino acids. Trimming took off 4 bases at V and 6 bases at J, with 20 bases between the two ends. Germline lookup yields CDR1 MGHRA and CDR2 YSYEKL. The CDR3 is CASSLNGLPLADTQYF. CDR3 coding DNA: TGCGCCAGCAGCCTCAACGGACTCCCTCTTGCGGATACGCAGTATTTT.

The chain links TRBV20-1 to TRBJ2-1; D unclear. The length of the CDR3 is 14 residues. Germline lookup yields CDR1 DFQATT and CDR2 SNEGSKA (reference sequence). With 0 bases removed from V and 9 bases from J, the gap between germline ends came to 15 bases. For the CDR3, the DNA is TGCAGTGCTAGAGATTGGGGTATGACAAGTGAGCAGTTCTTC. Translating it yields CSARDWGMTSEQFF.

The CDR3 is CASSQVLAGIEKLFF. The DNA for the CDR3 is TGTGCCAGCAGCCAAGTGCTGGCAGGGATTGAAAAACTGTTTTTT. This sequence joins TRBV4-2 and TRBJ1-4; the D gene is possibly TRBD1 (5 bases). Germline CDR1 LGHNA, CDR2 YNFKEQ. This CDR3 region has 15 residues. V was trimmed by 1 base and J by 7 bases, leaving 13 bases between them.

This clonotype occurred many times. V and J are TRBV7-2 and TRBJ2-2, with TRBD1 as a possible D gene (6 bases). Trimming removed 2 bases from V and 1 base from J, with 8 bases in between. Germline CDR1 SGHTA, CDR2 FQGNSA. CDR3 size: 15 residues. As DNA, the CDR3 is TGTGCCAGCAGCTTAATGGGACAGAACACCGGGGAGCTGTTTTTT. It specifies CASSLMGQNTGELFF.

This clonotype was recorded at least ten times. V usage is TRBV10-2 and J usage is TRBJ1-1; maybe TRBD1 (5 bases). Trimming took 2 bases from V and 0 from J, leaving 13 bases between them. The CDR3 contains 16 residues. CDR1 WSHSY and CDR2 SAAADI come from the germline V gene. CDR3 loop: CASSEPYGGLNTEAFF. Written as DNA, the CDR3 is TGCGCCAGCAGTGAGCCTTATGGGGGATTGAACACTGAAGCTTTCTTT.

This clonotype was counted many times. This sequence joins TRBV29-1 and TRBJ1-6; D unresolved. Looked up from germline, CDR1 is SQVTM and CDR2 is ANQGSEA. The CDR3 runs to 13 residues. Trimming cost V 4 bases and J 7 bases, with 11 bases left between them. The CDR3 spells CSVGWGENSPLHF. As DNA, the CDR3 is TGCAGCGTTGGATGGGGAGAGAATTCACCCCTCCACTTT.

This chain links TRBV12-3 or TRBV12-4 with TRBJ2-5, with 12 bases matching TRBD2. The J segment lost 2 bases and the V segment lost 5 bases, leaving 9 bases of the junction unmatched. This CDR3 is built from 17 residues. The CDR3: CASSLGASGGVQETQYF. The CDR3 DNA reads TGTGCCAGCAGTCTCGGGGCTAGCGGGGGGGTACAAGAGACCCAGTACTTC.

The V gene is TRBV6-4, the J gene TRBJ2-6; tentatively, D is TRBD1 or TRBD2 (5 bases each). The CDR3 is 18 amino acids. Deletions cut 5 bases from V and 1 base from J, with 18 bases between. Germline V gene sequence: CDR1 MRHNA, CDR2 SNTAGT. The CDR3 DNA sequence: TGTGCCAGCAGTTATGTCGGGACCGGACTGTCTGGGGCCAACGTCCTGACTTTC. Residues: CASSYVGTGLSGANVLTF.

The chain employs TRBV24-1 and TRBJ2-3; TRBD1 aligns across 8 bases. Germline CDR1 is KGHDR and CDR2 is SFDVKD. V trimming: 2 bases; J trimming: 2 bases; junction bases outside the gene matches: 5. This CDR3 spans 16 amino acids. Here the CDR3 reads CATSDWGQDTTDTQYF. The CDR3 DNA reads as TGTGCCACCAGTGATTGGGGACAGGACACCACAGATACGCAGTATTTT.

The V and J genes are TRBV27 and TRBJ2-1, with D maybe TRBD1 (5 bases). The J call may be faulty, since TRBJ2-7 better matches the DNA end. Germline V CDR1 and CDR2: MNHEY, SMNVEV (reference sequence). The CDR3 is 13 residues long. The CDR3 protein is CASSLWGFNEQYF. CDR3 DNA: TGTGCCAGCAGTTTATGGGGCTTCAATGAGCAGTACTTC.

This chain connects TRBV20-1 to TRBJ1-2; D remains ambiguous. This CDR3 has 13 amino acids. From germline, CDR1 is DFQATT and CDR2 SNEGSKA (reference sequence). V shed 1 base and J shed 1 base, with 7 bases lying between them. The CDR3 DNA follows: TGCAGTGCTAGAGGCGAAGATAACTATGGCTACACCTTC. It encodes CSARGEDNYGYTF.

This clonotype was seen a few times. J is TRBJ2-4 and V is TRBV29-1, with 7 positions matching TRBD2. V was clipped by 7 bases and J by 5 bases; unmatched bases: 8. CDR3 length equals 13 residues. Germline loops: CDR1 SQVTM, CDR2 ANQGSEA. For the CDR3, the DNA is TGCAGCGGTGGGGGGGGGGTCGAAAACATTCAGTACTTC. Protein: CSGGGGVENIQYF.

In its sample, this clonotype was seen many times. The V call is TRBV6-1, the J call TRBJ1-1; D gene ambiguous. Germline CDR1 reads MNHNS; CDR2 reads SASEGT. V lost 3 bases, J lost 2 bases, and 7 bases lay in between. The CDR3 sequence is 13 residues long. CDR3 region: CASSDNRNTEAFF. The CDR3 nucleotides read TGTGCCAGCAGTGATAACAGAAACACTGAAGCTTTCTTT.

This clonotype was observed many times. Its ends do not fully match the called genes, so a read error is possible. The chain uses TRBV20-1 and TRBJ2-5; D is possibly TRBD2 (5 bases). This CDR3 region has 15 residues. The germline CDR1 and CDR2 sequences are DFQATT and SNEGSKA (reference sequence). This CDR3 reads CSARASGIPQETQYF. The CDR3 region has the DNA TGCAGTGCCAGAGCGAGCGGAATACCCCAAGAGACCCAGTACTTC.

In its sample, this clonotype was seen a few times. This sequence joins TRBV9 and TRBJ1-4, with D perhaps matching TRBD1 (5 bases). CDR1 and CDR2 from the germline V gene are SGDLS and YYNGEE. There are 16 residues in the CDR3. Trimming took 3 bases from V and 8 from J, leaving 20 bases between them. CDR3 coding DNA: TGTGCCAGCAGCGACGGGGCCTTGCCTCACCTCGAAAAACTGTTTTTT. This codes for CASSDGALPHLEKLFF.

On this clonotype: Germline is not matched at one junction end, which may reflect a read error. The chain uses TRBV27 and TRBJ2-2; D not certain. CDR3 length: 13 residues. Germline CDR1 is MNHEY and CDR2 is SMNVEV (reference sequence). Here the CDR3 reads CASRPHSTWELFF. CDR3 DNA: TGTGCCAGCAGACCTCATAGCACCTGGGAGCTGTTTTTT.